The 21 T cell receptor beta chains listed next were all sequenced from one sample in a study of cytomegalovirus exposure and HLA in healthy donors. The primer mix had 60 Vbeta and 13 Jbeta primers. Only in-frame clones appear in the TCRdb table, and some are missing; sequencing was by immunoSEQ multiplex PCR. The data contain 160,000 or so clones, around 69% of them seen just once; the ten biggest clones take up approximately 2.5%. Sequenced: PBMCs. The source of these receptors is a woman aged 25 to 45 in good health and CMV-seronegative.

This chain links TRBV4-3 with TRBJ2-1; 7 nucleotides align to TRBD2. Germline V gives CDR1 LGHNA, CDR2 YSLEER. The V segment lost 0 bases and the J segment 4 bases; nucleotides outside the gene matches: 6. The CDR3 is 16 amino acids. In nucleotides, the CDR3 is TGCGCCAGCAGCCAAGATCGTAGCGGGTTTTACAATGAGCAGTTCTTC. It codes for CASSQDRSGFYNEQFF.

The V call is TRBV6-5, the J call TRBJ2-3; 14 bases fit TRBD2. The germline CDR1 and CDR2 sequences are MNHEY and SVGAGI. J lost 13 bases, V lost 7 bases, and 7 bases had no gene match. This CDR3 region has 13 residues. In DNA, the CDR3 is TGTGCCAGCAACTCGGGACTAGCGGGAGTGGAGTATTTT. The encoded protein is CASNSGLAGVEYF.

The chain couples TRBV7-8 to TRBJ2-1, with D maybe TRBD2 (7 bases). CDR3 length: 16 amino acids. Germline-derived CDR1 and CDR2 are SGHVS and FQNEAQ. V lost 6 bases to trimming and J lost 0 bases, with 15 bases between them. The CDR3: CASRALRGASYNEQFF. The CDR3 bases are TGTGCCAGCAGGGCCTTACGGGGGGCCTCCTACAATGAGCAGTTCTTC.

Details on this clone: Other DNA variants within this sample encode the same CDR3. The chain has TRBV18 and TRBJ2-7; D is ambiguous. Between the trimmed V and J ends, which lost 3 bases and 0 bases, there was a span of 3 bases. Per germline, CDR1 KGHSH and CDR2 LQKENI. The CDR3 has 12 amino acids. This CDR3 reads CASSPSSYEQYF. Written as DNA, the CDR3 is TGTGCCAGCTCACCCTCCTCCTACGAGCAGTACTTC.

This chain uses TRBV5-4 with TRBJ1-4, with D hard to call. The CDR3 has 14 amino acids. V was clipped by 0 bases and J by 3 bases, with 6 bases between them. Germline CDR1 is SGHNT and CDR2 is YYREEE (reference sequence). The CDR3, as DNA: TGTGCCAGCAGCTTGGGAGATGCTAATGAAAAACTGTTTTTT. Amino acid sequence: CASSLGDANEKLFF.

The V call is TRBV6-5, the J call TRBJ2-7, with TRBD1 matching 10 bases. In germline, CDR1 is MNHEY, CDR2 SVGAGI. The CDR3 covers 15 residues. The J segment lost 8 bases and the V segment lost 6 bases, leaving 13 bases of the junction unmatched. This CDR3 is CASRPDSGTGAKQYF. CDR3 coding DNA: TGTGCCAGCAGACCCGATTCCGGGACAGGGGCTAAGCAGTACTTC.

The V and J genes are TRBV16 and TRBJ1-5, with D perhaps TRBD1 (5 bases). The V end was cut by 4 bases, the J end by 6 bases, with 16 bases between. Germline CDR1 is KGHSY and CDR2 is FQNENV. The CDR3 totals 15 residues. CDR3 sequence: CASSPSAPGGQPQHF. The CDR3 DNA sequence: TGTGCCAGCAGCCCGTCCGCCCCGGGGGGTCAGCCCCAGCATTTT. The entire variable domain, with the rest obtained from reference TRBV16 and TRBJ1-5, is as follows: GEEVAQTPKHLVRGEGQKAKLYCAPIKGHSYVFWYQQVLKNEFKFLISFQNENVFDETGMPKERFSAKCLPNSPCSLEIQATKLEDSAVYFCASSPSAPGGQPQHFGDGTRLSIL.

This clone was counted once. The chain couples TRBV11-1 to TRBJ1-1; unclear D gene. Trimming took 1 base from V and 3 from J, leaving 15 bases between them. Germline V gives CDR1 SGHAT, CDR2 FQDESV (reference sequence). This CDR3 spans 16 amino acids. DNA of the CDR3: TGTGCCAGCAGCTTAGTTGGAGGGAGAAGGTACACTGAAGCTTTCTTT. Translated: CASSLVGGRRYTEAFF.

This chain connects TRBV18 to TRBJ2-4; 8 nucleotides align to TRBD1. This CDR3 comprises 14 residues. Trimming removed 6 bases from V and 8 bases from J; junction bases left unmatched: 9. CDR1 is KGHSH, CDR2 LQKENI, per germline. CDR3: CASSPGTGSDIQYF. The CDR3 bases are TGTGCCAGCTCCCCCGGGACAGGTTCGGACATTCAGTACTTC.

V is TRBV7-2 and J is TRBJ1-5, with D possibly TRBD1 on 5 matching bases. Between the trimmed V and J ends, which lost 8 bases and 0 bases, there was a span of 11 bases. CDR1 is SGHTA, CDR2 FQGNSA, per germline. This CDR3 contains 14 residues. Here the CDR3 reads CASGDSYSNQPQHF. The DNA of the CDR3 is TGTGCCAGCGGAGACAGCTATAGCAATCAGCCCCAGCATTTT. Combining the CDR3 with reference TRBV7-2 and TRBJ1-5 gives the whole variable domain GAGVSQSPSNKVTEKGKDVELRCDPISGHTALYWYRQSLGQGLEFLIYFQGNSAPDKSGLPSDRFSAERTGGSVSTLTIQRTQQEDSAVYLCASGDSYSNQPQHFGDGTRLSIL.

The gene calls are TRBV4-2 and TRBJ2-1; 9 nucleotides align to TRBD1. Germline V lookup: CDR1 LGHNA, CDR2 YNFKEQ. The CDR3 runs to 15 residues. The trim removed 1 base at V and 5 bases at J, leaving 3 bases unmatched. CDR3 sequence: CASSQGDRAHNEQFF. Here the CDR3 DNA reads TGTGCCAGCAGCCAAGGGGACAGGGCCCACAATGAGCAGTTCTTC.

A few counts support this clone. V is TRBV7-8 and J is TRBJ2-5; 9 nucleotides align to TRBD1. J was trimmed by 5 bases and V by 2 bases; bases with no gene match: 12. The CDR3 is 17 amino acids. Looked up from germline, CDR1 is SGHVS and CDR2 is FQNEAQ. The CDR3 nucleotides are TGTGCCAGCAGCTTACAGGGGGACAGGGCCGGCCGCGAGACCCAGTACTTC. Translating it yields CASSLQGDRAGRETQYF. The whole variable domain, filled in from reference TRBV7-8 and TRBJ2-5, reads GAGVSQSPRYKVAKRGQDVALRCDPISGHVSLFWYQQALGQGPEFLTYFQNEAQLDKSGLPSDRFFAERPEGSVSTLKIQRTQQEDSAVYLCASSLQGDRAGRETQYFGPGTRLLVL.

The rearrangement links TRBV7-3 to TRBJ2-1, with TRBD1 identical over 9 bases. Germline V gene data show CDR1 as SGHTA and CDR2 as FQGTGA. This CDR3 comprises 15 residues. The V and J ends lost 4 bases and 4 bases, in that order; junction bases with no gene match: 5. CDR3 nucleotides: TGTGCCAGCAGCTCCCCGGGACAGGGATACAATGAGCAGTTCTTC. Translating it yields CASSSPGQGYNEQFF.

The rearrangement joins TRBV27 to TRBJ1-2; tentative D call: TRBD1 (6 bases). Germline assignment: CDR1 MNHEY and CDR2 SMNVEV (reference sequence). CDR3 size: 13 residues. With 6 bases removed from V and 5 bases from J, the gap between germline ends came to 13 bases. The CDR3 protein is CASRAAGAYGYTF. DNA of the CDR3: TGTGCCAGCAGAGCGGCAGGGGCTTATGGCTACACCTTC.

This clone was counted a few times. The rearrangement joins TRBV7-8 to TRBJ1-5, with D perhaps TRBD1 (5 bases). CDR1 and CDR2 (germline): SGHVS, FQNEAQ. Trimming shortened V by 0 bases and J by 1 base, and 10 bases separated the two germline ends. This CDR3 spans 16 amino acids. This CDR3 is CASSLAAGLSNQPQHF. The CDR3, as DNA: TGTGCCAGCAGCTTAGCGGCAGGGCTAAGCAATCAGCCCCAGCATTTT.

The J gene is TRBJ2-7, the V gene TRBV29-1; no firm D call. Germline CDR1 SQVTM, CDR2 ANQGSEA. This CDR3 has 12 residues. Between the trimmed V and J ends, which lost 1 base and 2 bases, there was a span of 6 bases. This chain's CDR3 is CSVEVSPYEQYF. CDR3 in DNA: TGCAGCGTTGAAGTGAGTCCCTACGAGCAGTACTTC.

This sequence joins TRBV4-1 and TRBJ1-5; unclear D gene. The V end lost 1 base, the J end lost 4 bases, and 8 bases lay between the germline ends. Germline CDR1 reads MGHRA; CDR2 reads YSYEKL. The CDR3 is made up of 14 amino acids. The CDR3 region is CASSQVGGNQPQHF. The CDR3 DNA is TGCGCCAGCAGCCAAGTCGGAGGGAATCAGCCCCAGCATTTT.

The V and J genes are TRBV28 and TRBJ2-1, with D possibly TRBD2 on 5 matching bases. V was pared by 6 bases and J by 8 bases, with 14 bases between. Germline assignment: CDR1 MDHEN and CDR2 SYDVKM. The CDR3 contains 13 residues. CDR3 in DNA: TGTGCCAGCAGCCTACTAAGGAGGTATGAGCAGTTCTTC. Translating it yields CASSLLRRYEQFF. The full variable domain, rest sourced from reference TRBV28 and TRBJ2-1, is DVKVTQSSRYLVKRTGEKVFLECVQDMDHENMFWYRQDPGLGLRLIYFSYDVKMKEKGDIPEGYSVSREKKERFSLILESASTNQTSMYLCASSLLRRYEQFFGPGTRLTVL.

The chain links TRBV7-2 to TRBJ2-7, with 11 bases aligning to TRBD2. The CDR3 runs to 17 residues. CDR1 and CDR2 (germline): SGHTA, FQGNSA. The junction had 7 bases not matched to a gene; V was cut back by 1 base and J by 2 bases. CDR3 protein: CASSLDLAGGGTYEQYF. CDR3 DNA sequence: TGTGCCAGCAGCTTAGATCTAGCGGGAGGAGGAACCTACGAGCAGTACTTC.

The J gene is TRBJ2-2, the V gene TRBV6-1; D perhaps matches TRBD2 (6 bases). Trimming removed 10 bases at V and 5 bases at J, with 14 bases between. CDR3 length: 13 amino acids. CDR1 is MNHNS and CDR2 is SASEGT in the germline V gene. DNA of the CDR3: TGTGCCATCGAGAGGGAGGAAACCGGGGAGCTGTTTTTT. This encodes CAIEREETGELFF.

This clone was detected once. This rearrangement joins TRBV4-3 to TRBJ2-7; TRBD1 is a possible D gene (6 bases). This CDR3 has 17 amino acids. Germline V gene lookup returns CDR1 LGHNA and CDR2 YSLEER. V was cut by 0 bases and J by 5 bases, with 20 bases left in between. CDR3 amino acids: CASSQDFSAGVRNEQYF. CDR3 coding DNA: TGCGCCAGCAGCCAAGATTTCTCGGCAGGGGTAAGGAACGAGCAGTACTTC.